These 25 T cell receptor beta chains were sequenced from one sample in a study of Ad26.COV2.S vaccination and SARS-CoV-2 variants. Treatment described: some 20 received Ad26.COV2.S at low or high dose, single or two shots; a few received placebo; per-sample allocation not given. Samples were taken on day 63 after the first vaccine or placebo injection. Clones were read by immunoSEQ multiplex PCR, and TCRdb kept only the in-frame ones, dropping some. The table includes about 220,000 clones, around nine tenths detected once. The material sequenced was peripheral blood, taken in a trial of Ad26.COV2.S vaccine versus placebo. The receptors stem from a person between 18 and 59 years old who received the Ad26.COV2.S COVID-19 vaccine or a placebo.

This clone was detected once. The chain recombines TRBV7-3 with TRBJ1-1; possibly TRBD1 for D (5 bases). Trimming took 2 bases from V and 11 from J, leaving 18 bases between them. CDR1 is SGHTA, CDR2 FQGTGA, per germline. The CDR3 runs to 14 residues. CDR3 coding DNA: TGTGCCAGCAGCTTAGGGGCCAATGGGGGAGTGGCTTTCTTT. Residues: CASSLGANGGVAFF.

In its sample, this clone was seen a few times. This chain joins TRBV19 and TRBJ2-7; tentative D call: TRBD1 (6 bases). The germline CDR1 and CDR2 sequences are LNHDA and SQIVND (reference sequence). V lost 6 bases to trimming and J lost 2 bases, with 11 bases between them. This CDR3 spans 13 amino acids. The CDR3 DNA reads TGTGCCAGTAGGGACAGTGGGGCCTACGAGCAGTACTTC. This encodes CASRDSGAYEQYF.

The rearrangement uses TRBV7-6 and TRBJ2-1; 14 positions agree with TRBD2. Germline trimming cut 2 bases from V and 0 bases from J; bases unmatched to any gene: 6. CDR3 length equals 19 residues. Germline values: CDR1 SGHVS, CDR2 FNYEAQ. The CDR3 nucleotides are TGTGCCAGCAGCTTATTGGGACTAGCGGGGGTTAGCTCCTACAATGAGCAGTTCTTC. It is translated as CASSLLGLAGVSSYNEQFF.

The chain couples TRBV7-2 to TRBJ2-5, with 9 bases aligning to TRBD2. V shed 3 bases and J 5 bases; nucleotides not matched to a gene: 7. CDR3 length: 15 amino acids. The V gene's germline CDR1 is SGHTA and CDR2 FQGNSA. The CDR3 bases are TGTGCCAGCAGCTTTGGAGGCAGCGGGAGGGAGACCCAGTACTTC. The encoded protein is CASSFGGSGRETQYF.

This clone appeared a single time. The V gene is TRBV28, the J gene TRBJ2-3, with 10 bases that match TRBD2. The CDR3 totals 16 residues. The germline V gene has CDR1 MDHEN and CDR2 SYDVKM. Trimming took 6 bases from V and 5 from J; bases not matched to a gene: 11. CDR3: CASRTHLAGAVDTQYF. Here the CDR3 DNA reads TGTGCCAGCAGGACTCACCTAGCGGGGGCGGTAGATACGCAGTATTTT.

This clone came up many times. The rearrangement links TRBV4-3 to TRBJ2-1; TRBD2 agrees at 10 bases. This CDR3 has 16 amino acids. The germline CDR1 and CDR2 sequences are LGHNA and YSLEER. With V trimmed by 0 bases and J by 4 bases, 3 bases remained unmatched. The chain's CDR3 is CASSQDSTSGYNEQFF. The CDR3 DNA follows: TGCGCCAGCAGCCAAGATTCGACTAGCGGGTACAATGAGCAGTTCTTC.

This clone has a handful of counts. The V call is TRBV5-4, the J call TRBJ2-2; TRBD2 agrees at 7 bases. J gave up 2 bases and V 5 bases, and 6 bases lay outside the gene matches. Germline CDR1 reads SGHNT; CDR2 reads YYREEE (reference sequence). This CDR3 has 15 amino acids. For the CDR3, the DNA is TGTGCCAGCAGTCCCGGGACTACAAACACCGGGGAGCTGTTTTTT. This codes for CASSPGTTNTGELFF.

As DNA, the CDR3 is TGTGCCAGCAGTCCAGGCCCTTTGGGCTACACCTTC. Protein: CASSPGPLGYTF. The gene calls are TRBV28 and TRBJ1-2; D gene ambiguous. CDR1 and CDR2 from the germline V gene are MDHEN and SYDVKM. The V end lost 5 bases, the J end lost 8 bases, and 12 bases lay between the germline ends. The CDR3 has 12 amino acids.

Comment on this clone: The sample has other DNA sequences that encode this CDR3 too. The V call is TRBV3-1 (or the pseudogene TRBV3-2), the J call TRBJ1-5; TRBD1 is a possible D gene (6 bases). This CDR3 spans 13 amino acids. Per the germline V gene, CDR1 is LGHDT and CDR2 is YNNKEL (reference sequence). V dropped 5 bases and J dropped 4 bases, with 9 bases sitting between them. DNA of the CDR3: TGTGCCAGCAGCAGAGGGGGGAATCAGCCCCAGCATTTT. Residues: CASSRGGNQPQHF.

This clone showed up just once. CDR3 in amino acids: CASSLAYSNQPQHF. CDR3 coding DNA: TGTGCCAGCAGCTTAGCTTATAGCAATCAGCCCCAGCATTTT. V and J are TRBV7-9 and TRBJ1-5, with unresolved D. Per germline, CDR1 SEHNR and CDR2 FQNEAQ (reference sequence). CDR3 length: 14 amino acids. Trimming stripped 0 bases from V and 0 bases from J, with 3 bases between.

The gene calls are TRBV5-8 and TRBJ2-7, with TRBD1 matching 8 bases. CDR1 is SGHTS, CDR2 YDEGEE, per germline. This CDR3 has 15 amino acids. V lost 6 bases, J lost 2 bases, and 10 bases stayed unmatched. Here the CDR3 DNA reads TGTGCCAGCACCGAAGCCGGACAGGGCGCCTACGAGCAGTACTTC. Translating gives CASTEAGQGAYEQYF.

CDR3 in amino acids: CASSRLFEQYF. DNA for the CDR3: TGTGCCAGCAGTCGACTATTCGAGCAGTACTTC. The rearrangement links TRBV6-2 or TRBV6-3 to TRBJ2-7, with D possibly being TRBD2 (5 bases). Looked up from germline, CDR1 is MNHEY and CDR2 is SVGEGT. The V gene lost 5 bases and the J gene lost 6 bases, with 8 bases spanning the gap. The CDR3 has 11 residues.

V is TRBV7-8 and J is TRBJ2-3; D perhaps matches TRBD1 (6 bases). There are 18 residues in the CDR3. Trimming left V 5 bases short and J 0 bases short, with 21 bases between. Looked up from germline, CDR1 is SGHVS and CDR2 is FQNEAQ. The CDR3 reads CASSPPGGQGSSTDTQYF. CDR3 bases: TGTGCCAGCAGCCCCCCTGGGGGCCAGGGATCCAGCACAGATACGCAGTATTTT.

The rearrangement uses TRBV6-5 and TRBJ2-7; D ambiguous. V lost 0 bases and J 9 bases, leaving 12 bases between the germline ends. CDR3 size: 13 residues. Germline V gene lookup returns CDR1 MNHEY and CDR2 SVGAGI. The CDR3 nucleotides are TGTGCCAGCAGTTACTCATGGCAGGCCGCGCAGTACTTC. This encodes CASSYSWQAAQYF.

V usage is TRBV27 and J usage is TRBJ2-1; 9 bases are shared with TRBD2. From germline, CDR1 is MNHEY and CDR2 SMNVEV (reference sequence). This CDR3 is built from 17 residues. The V segment lost 5 bases and the J segment 2 bases; nucleotides outside the gene matches: 10. The CDR3 DNA is TGTGCCAGCAGTCGCTTAGCGGGAGCTCCCCCCTACAATGAGCAGTTCTTC. It is translated as CASSRLAGAPPYNEQFF.

With respect to this clone: Sequence at one end of the junction differs from germline and may be a read error. The gene calls are TRBV7-7 and TRBJ2-1; 7 bases agree with TRBD2. The germline CDR1 and CDR2 sequences are SSHAT and FNYEAQ (reference sequence). This CDR3 is built from 15 residues. The CDR3 region is CASSFRLASYNEQFF. The DNA of the CDR3 is TGTGCTAGCAGCTTTAGACTAGCCTCCTACAATGAGCAGTTCTTC.

The V call is TRBV5-1, the J call TRBJ1-2; no firm D call. CDR1 is SGHRS, CDR2 YFSETQ, per germline. The length of the CDR3 is 12 residues. V was clipped by 0 bases and J by 7 bases, with 7 bases between them. For the CDR3, the DNA is TGCGCCAGCAGCTTGGCCGGGTTTGGCTACACCTTC. It yields the protein CASSLAGFGYTF.

V usage is TRBV19 and J usage is TRBJ2-5, with D uncertain. This CDR3 region has 14 residues. Germline V lookup: CDR1 LNHDA, CDR2 SQIVND (reference sequence). Trimming removed 3 bases from V and 5 bases from J, with 13 bases in between. The DNA for the CDR3 is TGTGCCAGTAGTATCCAGAAGGGCCGGGAGACCCAGTACTTC. This codes for CASSIQKGRETQYF.

This rearrangement joins TRBV7-6 to TRBJ2-1, with D perhaps matching TRBD1 or TRBD2 (5 bases each). The CDR3 consists of 12 residues. V was cut by 5 bases and J by 15 bases, with 17 bases left in between. CDR1 and CDR2 (germline): SGHVS, FNYEAQ. The CDR3, as DNA: TGTGCCAGCAGCGACGGGGTCTCTAGGGGGTTCTTC. Translating it yields CASSDGVSRGFF.

V and J are TRBV7-8 and TRBJ2-7; 7 nucleotides align to TRBD1. CDR1 is SGHVS and CDR2 is FQNEAQ in the germline V gene. The CDR3 covers 17 residues. V lost 5 bases to trimming and J lost 0 bases; unmatched junction nucleotides: 13. CDR3 bases: TGTGCCAGCAGCCGGGGCCTACAGGGGACCTACTCCTACGAGCAGTACTTC. This translates into CASSRGLQGTYSYEQYF.

The chain carries TRBV4-3 and TRBJ2-5; D gene ambiguous. With 0 bases removed from V and 1 base from J, the gap between germline ends came to 9 bases. This CDR3 is built from 15 residues. The germline V gene encodes CDR1 LGHNA and CDR2 YSLEER. In DNA form, the CDR3 reads TGCGCCAGCAGCCAAGATCCCACTTCCCAAGAGACCCAGTACTTC. It specifies CASSQDPTSQETQYF.

In nucleotides, the CDR3 is TGTGCCAGCAGCCCGGCCATGACGGGCTCTGGAAACACCATATATTTT. Protein: CASSPAMTGSGNTIYF. The rearrangement joins TRBV7-9 to TRBJ1-3; D uncertain. V was shortened by 5 bases and J by 0 bases, with 14 bases between the two germline ends. This CDR3 spans 16 amino acids. The germline V gene has CDR1 SEHNR and CDR2 FQNEAQ (reference sequence).

The chain links TRBV7-8 to TRBJ2-4; D unresolved. Germline V CDR1 and CDR2: SGHVS, FQNEAQ. The CDR3 contains 11 residues. Trimming removed 5 bases at V and 10 bases at J, with 9 bases between. The CDR3 DNA sequence: TGTGCCAGCAGCCCCCTCAAGATTCAGTACTTC. This sequence encodes CASSPLKIQYF.

The chain couples TRBV27 to TRBJ1-5; 8 nucleotides agree with TRBD1. This CDR3 has 16 amino acids. Germline-derived CDR1 and CDR2 are MNHEY and SMNVEV (reference sequence). Trimming cost V 0 bases and J 6 bases; bases outside gene matches: 7. The CDR3 is CASSLSFGTGGQPQHF. CDR3 sequence (DNA): TGTGCCAGCAGTTTATCTTTTGGGACAGGAGGTCAGCCCCAGCATTTT.

The J gene is TRBJ2-3, the V gene TRBV23-1; a weak D match, TRBD1 (6 bases). TRBV23-1 is an open reading frame whose function is uncertain. The CDR3 sequence is 15 residues long. With 9 bases removed from V and 0 bases from J, the gap between germline ends came to 16 bases. CDR3 sequence: CARKPTGHSTDTQYF. The CDR3 coding sequence is TGCGCCAGAAAACCGACAGGTCATAGCACAGATACGCAGTATTTT.